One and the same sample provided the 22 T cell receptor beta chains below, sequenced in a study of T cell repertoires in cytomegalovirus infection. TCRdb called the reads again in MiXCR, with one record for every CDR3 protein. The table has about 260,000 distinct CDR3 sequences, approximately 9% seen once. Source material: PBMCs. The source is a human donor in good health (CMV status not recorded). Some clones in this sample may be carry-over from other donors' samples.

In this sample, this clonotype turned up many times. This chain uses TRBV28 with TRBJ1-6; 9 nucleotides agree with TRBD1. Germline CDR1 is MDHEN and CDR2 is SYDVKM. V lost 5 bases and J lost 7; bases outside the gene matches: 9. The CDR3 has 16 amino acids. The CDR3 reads CASSPSVGTGNSPLHF. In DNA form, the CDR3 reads TGTGCCAGCAGTCCGTCCGTCGGGACAGGGAATTCACCCCTCCACTTT.

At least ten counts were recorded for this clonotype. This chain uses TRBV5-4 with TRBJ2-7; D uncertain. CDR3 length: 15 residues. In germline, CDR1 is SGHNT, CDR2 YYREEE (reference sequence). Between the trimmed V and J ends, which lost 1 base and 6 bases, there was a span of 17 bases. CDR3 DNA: TGTGCCAGCAGCTTGCCCGGCACCGCAGTGGCCGAGCAGTACTTC. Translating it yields CASSLPGTAVAEQYF.

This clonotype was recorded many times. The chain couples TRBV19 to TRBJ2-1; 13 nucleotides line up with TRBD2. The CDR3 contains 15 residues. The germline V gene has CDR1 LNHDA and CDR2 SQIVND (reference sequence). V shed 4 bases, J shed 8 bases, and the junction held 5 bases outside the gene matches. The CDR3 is CASSRTSGSRDEQFF. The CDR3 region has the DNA TGTGCCAGTAGTAGGACTAGCGGGAGCAGGGATGAGCAGTTCTTC.

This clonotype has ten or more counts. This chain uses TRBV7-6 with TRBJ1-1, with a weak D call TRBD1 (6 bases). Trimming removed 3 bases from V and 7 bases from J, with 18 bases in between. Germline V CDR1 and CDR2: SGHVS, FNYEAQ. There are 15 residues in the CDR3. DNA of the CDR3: TGTGCCAGCAGCTTGCTCGCCAGGGGAGAGGGTGAAGCTTTCTTT. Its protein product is CASSLLARGEGEAFF.

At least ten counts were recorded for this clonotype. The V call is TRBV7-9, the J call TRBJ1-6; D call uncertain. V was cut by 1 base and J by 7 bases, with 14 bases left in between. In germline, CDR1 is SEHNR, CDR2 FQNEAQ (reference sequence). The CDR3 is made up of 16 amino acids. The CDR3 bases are TGTGCCAGCAGCTTAGTAGCTCCTGGGAACAATTCACCCCTCCACTTT. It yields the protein CASSLVAPGNNSPLHF.

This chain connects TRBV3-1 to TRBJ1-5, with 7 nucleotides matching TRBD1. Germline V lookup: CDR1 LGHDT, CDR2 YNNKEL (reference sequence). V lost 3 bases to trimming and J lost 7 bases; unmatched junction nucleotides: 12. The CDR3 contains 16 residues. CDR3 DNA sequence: TGTGCCAGCAGCCAGAGGAACGACAGGGTTGCCCAGCCCCAGCATTTT. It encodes CASSQRNDRVAQPQHF.

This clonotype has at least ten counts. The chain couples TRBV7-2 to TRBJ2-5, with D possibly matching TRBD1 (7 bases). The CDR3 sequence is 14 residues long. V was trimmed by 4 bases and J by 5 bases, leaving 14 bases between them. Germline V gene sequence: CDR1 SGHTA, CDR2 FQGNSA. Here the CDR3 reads CASSSGAGGETQYF. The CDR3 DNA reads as TGTGCCAGCAGCTCGGGGGCAGGGGGGGAGACCCAGTACTTC.

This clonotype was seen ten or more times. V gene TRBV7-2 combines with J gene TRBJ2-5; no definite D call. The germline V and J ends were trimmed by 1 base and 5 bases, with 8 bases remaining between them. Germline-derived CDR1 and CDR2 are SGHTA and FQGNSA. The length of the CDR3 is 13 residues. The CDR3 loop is CASSLVRRETQYF. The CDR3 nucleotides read TGTGCCAGCAGCTTAGTACGAAGGGAGACCCAGTACTTC. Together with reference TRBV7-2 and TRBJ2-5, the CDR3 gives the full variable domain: GAGVSQSPSNKVTEKGKDVELRCDPISGHTALYWYRQSLGQGLEFLIYFQGNSAPDKSGLPSDRFSAERTGGSVSTLTIQRTQQEDSAVYLCASSLVRRETQYFGPGTRLLVL.

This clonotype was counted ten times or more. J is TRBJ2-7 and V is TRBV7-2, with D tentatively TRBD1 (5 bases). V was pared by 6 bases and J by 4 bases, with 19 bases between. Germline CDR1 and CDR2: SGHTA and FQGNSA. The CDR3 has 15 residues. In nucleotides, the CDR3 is TGTGCCAGCAGTGGAAGCTCTGGGGCGCAGTACGAGCAGTACTTC. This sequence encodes CASSGSSGAQYEQYF.

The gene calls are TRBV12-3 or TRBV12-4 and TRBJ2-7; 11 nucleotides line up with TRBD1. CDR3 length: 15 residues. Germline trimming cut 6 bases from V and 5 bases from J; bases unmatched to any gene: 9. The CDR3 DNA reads TGTGCCAGCAGGAAATCCGGGACAGGGGGGGACGAGCAGTACTTC. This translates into CASRKSGTGGDEQYF.

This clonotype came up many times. The CDR3 region is CASSFGTDDNEQFF. Here the CDR3 DNA reads TGTGCCAGCAGCTTCGGGACGGACGACAATGAGCAGTTCTTC. The chain uses TRBV12-3 or TRBV12-4 and TRBJ2-1; D tentatively fits TRBD1 or TRBD2 (5 bases each). The V gene lost 6 bases and the J gene lost 5 bases, with 14 bases spanning the gap. The CDR3 has 14 residues.

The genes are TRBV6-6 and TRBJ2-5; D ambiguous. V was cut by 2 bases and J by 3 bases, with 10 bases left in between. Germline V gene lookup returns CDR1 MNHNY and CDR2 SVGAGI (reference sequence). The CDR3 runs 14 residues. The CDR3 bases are TGTGCCAGCAGTTACCCTGGGTCAAAAGAGACCCAGTACTTC. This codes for CASSYPGSKETQYF.

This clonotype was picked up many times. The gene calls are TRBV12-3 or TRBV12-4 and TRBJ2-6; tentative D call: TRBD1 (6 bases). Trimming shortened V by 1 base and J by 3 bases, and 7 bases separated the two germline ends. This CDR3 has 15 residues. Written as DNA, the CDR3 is TGTGCCAGCAGTTTAGGGGGGCTTGGGGCCAACGTCCTGACTTTC. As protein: CASSLGGLGANVLTF.

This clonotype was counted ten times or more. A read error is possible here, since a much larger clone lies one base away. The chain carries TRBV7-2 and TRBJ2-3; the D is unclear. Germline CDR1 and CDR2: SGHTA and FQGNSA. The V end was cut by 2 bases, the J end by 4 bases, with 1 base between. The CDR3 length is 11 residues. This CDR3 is CASSLSDTQYF. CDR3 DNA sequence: TGTGCCAGCAGCTTATCAGATACGCAGTATTTT. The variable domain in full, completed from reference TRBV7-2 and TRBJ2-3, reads GAGVSQSPSNKVTEKGKDVELRCDPISGHTALYWYRQSLGQGLEFLIYFQGNSAPDKSGLPSDRFSAERTGGSVSTLTIQRTQQEDSAVYLCASSLSDTQYFGPGTRLTVL.

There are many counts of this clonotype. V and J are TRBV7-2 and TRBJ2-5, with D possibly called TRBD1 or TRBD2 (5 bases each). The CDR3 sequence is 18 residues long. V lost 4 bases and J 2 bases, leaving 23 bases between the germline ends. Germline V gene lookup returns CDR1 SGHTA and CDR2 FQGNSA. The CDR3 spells CASSSIDPGLRFQETQYF. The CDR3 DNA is TGTGCCAGCAGCTCTATTGATCCGGGGCTACGCTTTCAAGAGACCCAGTACTTC.

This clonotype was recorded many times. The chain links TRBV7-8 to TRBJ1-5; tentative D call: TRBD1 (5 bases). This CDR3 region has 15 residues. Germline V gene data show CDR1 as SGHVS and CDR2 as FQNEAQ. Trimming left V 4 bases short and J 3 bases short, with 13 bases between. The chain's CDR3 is CASSSVGGSNQPQHF. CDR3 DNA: TGTGCCAGCAGCTCCGTCGGGGGTTCCAATCAGCCCCAGCATTTT.

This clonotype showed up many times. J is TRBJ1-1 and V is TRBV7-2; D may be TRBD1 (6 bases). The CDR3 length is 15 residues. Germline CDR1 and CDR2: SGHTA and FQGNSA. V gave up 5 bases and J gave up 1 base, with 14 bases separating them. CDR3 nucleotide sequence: TGTGCCAGCAGCCCGAGGGGGGGGGGGAACACTGAAGCTTTCTTT. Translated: CASSPRGGGNTEAFF.

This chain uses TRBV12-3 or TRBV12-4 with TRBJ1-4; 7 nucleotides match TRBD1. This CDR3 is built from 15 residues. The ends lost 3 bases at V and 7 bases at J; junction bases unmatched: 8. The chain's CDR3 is CASSLRTGRSEKLFF. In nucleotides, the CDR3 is TGTGCCAGCAGTTTGAGGACAGGACGTAGTGAAAAACTGTTTTTT.

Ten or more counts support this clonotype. The DNA of the CDR3 is TGTGCCAGCAGCCCCGGTACGTATTGGACGGATCTAGGCACAGATACGCAGTATTTT. Translation: CASSPGTYWTDLGTDTQYF. This chain links TRBV7-8 with TRBJ2-3; D not certain. Looked up from germline, CDR1 is SGHVS and CDR2 is FQNEAQ. V lost 5 bases, J lost 1 base, and 25 bases lay in between. This CDR3 is built from 19 residues.

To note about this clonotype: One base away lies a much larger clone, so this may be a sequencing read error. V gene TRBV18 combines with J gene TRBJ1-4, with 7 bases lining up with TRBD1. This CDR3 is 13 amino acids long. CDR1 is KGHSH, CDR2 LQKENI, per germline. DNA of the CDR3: TGTGCCAGCTCACGGGACAGTAATGAAAACCTGTTTTTT. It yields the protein CASSRDSNENLFF. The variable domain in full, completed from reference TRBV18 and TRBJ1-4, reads NAGVMQNPRHLVRRRGQEARLRCSPMKGHSHVYWYRQLPEEGLKFMVYLQKENIIDESGMPKERFSAEFPKEGPSILRIQQVVRGDSAAYFCASSRDSNENLFFGSGTQLSVL.

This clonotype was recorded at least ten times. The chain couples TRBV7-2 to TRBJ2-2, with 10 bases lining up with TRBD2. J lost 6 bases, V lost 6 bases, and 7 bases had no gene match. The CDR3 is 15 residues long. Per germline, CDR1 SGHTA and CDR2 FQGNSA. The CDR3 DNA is TGTGCCAGCAGGCTAGCGGGAGTTTTGTCCGGGGAGCTGTTTTTT. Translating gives CASRLAGVLSGELFF.

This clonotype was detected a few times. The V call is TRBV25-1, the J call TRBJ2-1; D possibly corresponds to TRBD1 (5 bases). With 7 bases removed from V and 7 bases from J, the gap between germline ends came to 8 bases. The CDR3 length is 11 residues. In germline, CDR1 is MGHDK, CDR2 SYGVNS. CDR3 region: CASTGLNEQFF. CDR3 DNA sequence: TGTGCCAGCACAGGGTTGAATGAGCAGTTCTTC.